The 28 T cell receptor beta chains below were found in one sample sequenced in a study of shared clonotypes between healthy human individuals. Libraries were prepared by immunoSEQ multiplex PCR; TCRdb keeps only in-frame clonotypes and omits some of them. The sample lists under 650,000 clones, around 96% occurring once. Sequencing was carried out using naive CD4+ T cells sorted from blood. Subset noted: CD45RA+ positively selected. Receptor source: a woman aged 30 to 39 in good health.

The chain has TRBV6-5 and TRBJ1-4; no definite D call. The germline V and J ends were trimmed by 0 bases and 0 bases, with 5 bases remaining between them. Germline lookup yields CDR1 MNHEY and CDR2 SVGAGI. CDR3 length: 15 residues. The CDR3 sequence is CASSYSAATNEKLFF. The CDR3, as DNA: TGTGCCAGCAGTTACTCGGCAGCAACTAATGAAAAACTGTTTTTT.

CDR3 amino acids: CASSHPVVAGPYEQYF. CDR3 DNA: TGCGCCAGCAGCCACCCGGTGGTAGCGGGACCCTACGAGCAGTACTTC. The chain is built from TRBV4-1 and TRBJ2-7, with 8 bases that match TRBD2. The CDR3 has 16 amino acids. Germline V gene data show CDR1 as MGHRA and CDR2 as YSYEKL. Unmatched junction bases numbered 9, after V lost 3 bases and J lost 2 bases.

The chain joins TRBV2 to TRBJ2-1, with 10 positions matching TRBD2. V was clipped by 6 bases and J by 7 bases; unmatched bases: 12. The CDR3 extends over 16 amino acids. CDR1 is SNHLY, CDR2 FYNNEI, per germline. For the CDR3, the DNA is TGTGCCAGCAGAGGAGGAAGCGGGAGGGCCGGGAATGAGCAGTTCTTC. Translated, it gives CASRGGSGRAGNEQFF.

This sequence joins TRBV9 and TRBJ2-7, with 8 bases matching TRBD2. The CDR3 sequence is 15 residues long. V lost 0 bases and J lost 4; bases outside the gene matches: 6. From germline, CDR1 is SGDLS and CDR2 YYNGEE. CDR3 bases: TGTGCCAGCAGCGTAGACGCGGGAGGTCCTTACGAGCAGTACTTC. This sequence encodes CASSVDAGGPYEQYF.

V usage is TRBV7-2 and J usage is TRBJ2-5; D remains unclear. V was pared by 1 base and J by 1 base, with 13 bases between. The CDR3 contains 16 residues. Per germline, CDR1 SGHTA and CDR2 FQGNSA. The CDR3 nucleotides are TGTGCCAGCAGCTTAGATCGTAGTCAGTTCCAAGAGACCCAGTACTTC. It translates to CASSLDRSQFQETQYF. The whole variable domain, filled in from reference TRBV7-2 and TRBJ2-5, reads GAGVSQSPSNKVTEKGKDVELRCDPISGHTALYWYRQSLGQGLEFLIYFQGNSAPDKSGLPSDRFSAERTGGSVSTLTIQRTQQEDSAVYLCASSLDRSQFQETQYFGPGTRLLVL.

The genes are TRBV6-5 and TRBJ2-1; maybe TRBD1 (5 bases). Trimming pared 2 bases from V and 5 bases from J, leaving 10 bases between. Germline V CDR1 and CDR2: MNHEY, SVGAGI. CDR3 length: 14 amino acids. Here the CDR3 reads CASSYADRNNEQFF. DNA for the CDR3: TGTGCCAGCAGTTACGCCGACAGAAACAATGAGCAGTTCTTC.

This rearrangement joins TRBV28 to TRBJ1-1, with D unclear. Trimming stripped 8 bases from V and 7 bases from J, with 14 bases between. CDR1 and CDR2 from the germline V gene are MDHEN and SYDVKM. The CDR3 is made up of 12 amino acids. CDR3 nucleotides: TGTGCCAGCGCGCGGGTTCTAAGTGAAGCTTTCTTT. This encodes CASARVLSEAFF. The entire variable domain, with the rest obtained from reference TRBV28 and TRBJ1-1, is as follows: DVKVTQSSRYLVKRTGEKVFLECVQDMDHENMFWYRQDPGLGLRLIYFSYDVKMKEKGDIPEGYSVSREKKERFSLILESASTNQTSMYLCASARVLSEAFFGQGTRLTVV.

The CDR3 coding sequence is TGTGCCAGCAGCTTAGCGGGGCAGGGGGCAATATACAATGAGCAGTTCTTC. This translates into CASSLAGQGAIYNEQFF. This sequence joins TRBV7-8 and TRBJ2-1, with 8 bases that match TRBD1. The CDR3 spans 17 residues. The germline V gene has CDR1 SGHVS and CDR2 FQNEAQ. V gave up 0 bases and J gave up 4 bases; unmatched junction bases: 8.

The chain has TRBV19 and TRBJ1-1; 9 bases are a match to TRBD1. Germline V CDR1 and CDR2: LNHDA, SQIVND (reference sequence). Trimming at V came to 6 bases and at J to 3 bases, leaving 2 bases not matched to a gene. This CDR3 is 13 amino acids long. DNA for the CDR3: TGTGCCAGTAGACAGGGGGCGTACACTGAAGCTTTCTTT. Its protein is CASRQGAYTEAFF.

The rearrangement links TRBV29-1 to TRBJ2-3; tentatively, D is TRBD2 (6 bases). The ends were cut back, 2 bases at V and 4 bases at J, with 10 bases in the middle. CDR1 and CDR2 (germline): SQVTM, ANQGSEA. The CDR3 is 13 residues long. CDR3 loop: CSVERWEADTQYF. CDR3 sequence (DNA): TGCAGCGTTGAAAGGTGGGAGGCAGATACGCAGTATTTT.

The chain carries TRBV28 and TRBJ2-5; 9 positions match TRBD2. The germline CDR1 and CDR2 sequences are MDHEN and SYDVKM. The ends lost 10 bases at V and 4 bases at J; junction bases unmatched: 25. The CDR3 runs to 19 residues. In DNA form, the CDR3 reads TGTGCCACAACTCCGTGGCTAGCGGGACCTCAAGGGACCCCAGAGACCCAGTACTTC. It specifies CATTPWLAGPQGTPETQYF. The whole variable domain, remainder taken from reference TRBV28 and TRBJ2-5, is DVKVTQSSRYLVKRTGEKVFLECVQDMDHENMFWYRQDPGLGLRLIYFSYDVKMKEKGDIPEGYSVSREKKERFSLILESASTNQTSMYLCATTPWLAGPQGTPETQYFGPGTRLLVL.

The DNA of the CDR3 is TGTGCCAGCAGCACTAGGGGGGGGACTAATCAGCCCCAGCATTTT. It translates to CASSTRGGTNQPQHF. The chain has TRBV27 and TRBJ1-5, with a possible D match to TRBD1 (6 bases). Trimming shortened V by 6 bases and J by 4 bases, and 16 bases separated the two germline ends. The CDR3 runs to 15 residues. In germline, CDR1 is MNHEY, CDR2 SMNVEV (reference sequence).

The chain uses TRBV7-9 and TRBJ2-2, with D possibly being TRBD1 (6 bases). Trimming removed 5 bases from V and 0 bases from J, with 10 bases in between. Germline lookup yields CDR1 SEHNR and CDR2 FQNEAQ (reference sequence). CDR3 length: 15 amino acids. This CDR3 reads CASSPGATNTGELFF. CDR3 DNA: TGTGCCAGCAGCCCAGGGGCTACGAACACCGGGGAGCTGTTTTTT.

The genes are TRBV28 and TRBJ1-3; no definite D call. V was clipped by 5 bases and J by 2 bases, with 16 bases between them. The CDR3 spans 16 residues. The V gene's germline CDR1 is MDHEN and CDR2 SYDVKM. The DNA of the CDR3 is TGTGCCAGCAGTCTACCCGAAGGGATCCCTGGAAACACCATATATTTT. This sequence encodes CASSLPEGIPGNTIYF. Variable domain in full (rest from reference TRBV28 and TRBJ1-3): DVKVTQSSRYLVKRTGEKVFLECVQDMDHENMFWYRQDPGLGLRLIYFSYDVKMKEKGDIPEGYSVSREKKERFSLILESASTNQTSMYLCASSLPEGIPGNTIYFGEGSWLTVV.

The chain links TRBV6-6 to TRBJ1-5; no clear D. The V gene lost 6 bases and the J gene lost 5 bases, with 11 bases spanning the gap. Looked up from germline, CDR1 is MNHNY and CDR2 is SVGAGI (reference sequence). CDR3 size: 13 residues. CDR3 amino acids: CASSTLIDQPQHF. Written as DNA, the CDR3 is TGTGCCAGCAGCACTTTGATTGATCAGCCCCAGCATTTT.

This clone was detected only once. The V gene is TRBV15, the J gene TRBJ2-1, with TRBD2 matching 9 bases. The CDR3 length is 16 residues. V lost 1 base to trimming and J lost 9 bases; unmatched junction nucleotides: 10. The germline gives CDR1 LNHNV, CDR2 YYDKDF (reference sequence). In DNA, the CDR3 is TGTGCCACCAGCAGAGGTGTAGCGGGAGTTAGCGGTGAGCAGTTCTTC. The encoded protein is CATSRGVAGVSGEQFF.

This CDR3 reads CASSPPGTRIYEQYF. In DNA form, the CDR3 reads TGTGCCAGCAGTCCCCCCGGGACTAGAATCTACGAGCAGTACTTC. The chain combines TRBV27 with TRBJ2-7; 8 bases agree with TRBD2. Germline V gene lookup returns CDR1 MNHEY and CDR2 SMNVEV (reference sequence). This CDR3 spans 15 amino acids. V lost 5 bases, J lost 3 bases, and 9 bases stayed unmatched.

The chain links TRBV7-2 to TRBJ1-1; 8 nucleotides agree with TRBD1. V lost 1 base and J lost 0; bases outside the gene matches: 1. This CDR3 region has 15 residues. Germline V gives CDR1 SGHTA, CDR2 FQGNSA. The CDR3 nucleotides read TGTGCCAGCAGCTTAGGGGACAGGTTGAACACTGAAGCTTTCTTT. It codes for CASSLGDRLNTEAFF.

The chain has TRBV28 and TRBJ2-1; 15 bases agree with TRBD2. The CDR3 runs 19 residues. V was pared by 4 bases and J by 8 bases, with 15 bases of the junction left unmatched. CDR1 is MDHEN, CDR2 SYDVKM, per germline. The CDR3 loop reads CASSYAHPGLAGGFDEQFF. CDR3 sequence (DNA): TGTGCCAGCAGTTACGCTCATCCGGGACTAGCGGGAGGATTCGATGAGCAGTTCTTC.

This clone occurred once. J is TRBJ2-7 and V is TRBV5-1, with 11 bases that match TRBD2. The CDR3 has 16 residues. The V segment lost 0 bases and the J segment 5 bases; nucleotides outside the gene matches: 7. Germline lookup yields CDR1 SGHRS and CDR2 YFSETQ. The CDR3 coding sequence is TGCGCCAGCAGCTTGGGAATAGCGGGAGGGCTAGACGAGCAGTACTTC. Translating gives CASSLGIAGGLDEQYF.

The rearrangement joins TRBV11-2 to TRBJ1-1; D remains unclear. Deletions cut 5 bases from V and 3 bases from J, with 7 bases between. The CDR3 contains 12 residues. Germline V gene data show CDR1 as SGHAT and CDR2 as FQNNGV. The CDR3 region has the DNA TGTGCCAGCAGCCACCCACACACTGAAGCTTTCTTT. Translated, it gives CASSHPHTEAFF. Supplemented by reference TRBV11-2 and TRBJ1-1, the full variable domain reads EAGVAQSPRYKIIEKRQSVAFWCNPISGHATLYWYQQILGQGPKLLIQFQNNGVVDDSQLPKDRFSAERLKGVDSTLKIQPAKLEDSAVYLCASSHPHTEAFFGQGTRLTVV.

The chain employs TRBV4-1 and TRBJ1-1; D ambiguous. The V gene lost 1 base and the J gene lost 4 bases, with 7 bases spanning the gap. Germline V gene sequence: CDR1 MGHRA, CDR2 YSYEKL. The CDR3 runs to 13 residues. This CDR3 reads CASSQGEGTEAFF. CDR3 DNA sequence: TGCGCCAGCAGCCAAGGCGAAGGCACTGAAGCTTTCTTT.

This rearrangement joins TRBV4-1 to TRBJ2-2; 8 bases fit TRBD2. This CDR3 is 17 amino acids long. V shed 3 bases, J shed 6 bases, and the junction held 12 bases outside the gene matches. Looked up from germline, CDR1 is MGHRA and CDR2 is YSYEKL. CDR3 protein: CASSHLLAGMIPGELFF. The CDR3 bases are TGCGCCAGCAGCCACCTTCTAGCGGGCATGATCCCCGGGGAGCTGTTTTTT.

On this clone: Other DNA variants within this sample encode the same CDR3. The V and J genes are TRBV5-1 and TRBJ2-1; D remains ambiguous. Germline CDR1 is SGHRS and CDR2 is YFSETQ. This CDR3 contains 13 residues. V gave up 0 bases and J gave up 0 bases, with 1 base separating them. The CDR3: CASSLGSYNEQFF. CDR3 nucleotide sequence: TGCGCCAGCAGCTTGGGCTCCTACAATGAGCAGTTCTTC.

The V call is TRBV28, the J call TRBJ1-1; 7 bases are a match to TRBD1. The V gene end was trimmed by 3 bases and the J gene end by 11 bases; junction bases not matched to a gene: 9. Germline values: CDR1 MDHEN, CDR2 SYDVKM. There are 13 residues in the CDR3. CDR3 in amino acids: CASSFRQGVKAFF. CDR3 DNA: TGTGCCAGCAGTTTTCGGCAGGGGGTAAAGGCTTTCTTT.

This sequence joins TRBV13 and TRBJ2-5; 13 bases are a match to TRBD2. This CDR3 spans 15 amino acids. V was clipped by 3 bases and J by 5 bases; unmatched bases: 3. Per germline, CDR1 PRHDT and CDR2 FYEKMQ (reference sequence). CDR3 protein: CASSFGLAGVETQYF. The DNA for the CDR3 is TGTGCCAGCAGCTTCGGACTAGCGGGAGTTGAGACCCAGTACTTC.

The J gene is TRBJ2-7, the V gene TRBV6-1; weak D call: TRBD1 (6 bases). The CDR3 sequence is 13 residues long. From germline, CDR1 is MNHNS and CDR2 SASEGT. Between the trimmed V and J ends, which lost 6 bases and 3 bases, there was a span of 12 bases. The CDR3 loop reads CASRRQAYYEQYF. For the CDR3, the DNA is TGTGCCAGCAGAAGACAGGCTTACTACGAGCAGTACTTC.

With respect to this clone: This CDR3 is also generated by other DNA sequences in the sample. The rearrangement joins TRBV10-1 to TRBJ2-7; 7 bases agree with TRBD1. The CDR3 consists of 13 residues. Trimming cost V 6 bases and J 1 base; bases outside gene matches: 3. CDR1 and CDR2 from the germline V gene are WNHNN and SYGVQD (reference sequence). In DNA, the CDR3 is TGCGCCAGCAGCCCGGGACAGTCCTACGAGCAGTACTTC. Residues: CASSPGQSYEQYF.